One and the same sample provided the 29 T cell receptor beta chains below, sequenced in a study of T cell clonality in common variable immunodeficiency. Here immunoSEQ multiplex PCR was the method, and the copy in TCRdb shows in-frame clones only, minus some. This sample carries tens of thousands of clones, none of them present only once. The sequenced sample was peripheral blood mononuclear cells. These receptors originate from a person aged 18-70 years in good health.

This clone has ten or more counts. Read coverage stops 3 residues before the CDR3 terminus; the germline J gene supplies the remainder. The chain links TRBV19 to TRBJ2-5, with 10 positions matching TRBD1. V was clipped by 5 bases and J by 7 bases; unmatched bases: 4. This CDR3 is 13 amino acids long. CDR1 and CDR2 from the germline V gene are LNHDA and SQIVND (reference sequence). The CDR3 region is CASSLRDRGTQYF. CDR3 bases read: TGTGCCAGTAGTCTCCGGGACAGGGGGACC.

There are many counts of this clone. The sequence runs out 3 residues before the end of the CDR3; the remainder is reconstructed from the germline J gene. V and J are TRBV5-5 and TRBJ2-7; D gene ambiguous. V was shortened by 4 bases and J by 2 bases, with 4 bases between the two germline ends. Germline lookup yields CDR1 SGHKS and CDR2 YYEKEE (reference sequence). This CDR3 is built from 11 residues. The CDR3 bases that were read are TGTGCCAGCAGCCTTGCCTACGAG. Its protein product is CASSLAYE. The CDR3 in its entirety is CASSLAYEQYF.

This clone showed up many times. Read data end 3 residues before the CDR3 end; the end is taken from the germline J gene. This chain links TRBV7-3 with TRBJ2-5; 11 bases fit TRBD2. Losses at the gene ends were 4 bases for V and 1 base for J; bases not matched to a gene: 2. This CDR3 spans 15 amino acids. Germline assignment: CDR1 SGHTA and CDR2 FQGTGA. Incomplete CDR3 DNA: TGTGCCAGCAGCTGGACTAGCGGGTCCCAAGAGACC. As protein: CASSWTSGSQET. The CDR3, in full, reads CASSWTSGSQETQYF.

This clone has only a few counts. The DNA ends 3 residues before the CDR3 does, and the rest of the CDR3 is filled in from the germline J gene. This chain connects TRBV2 to TRBJ2-1; 7 nucleotides align to TRBD2. CDR1 is SNHLY and CDR2 is FYNNEI in the germline V gene. The CDR3 totals 15 residues. V shed 7 bases and J 0 bases; nucleotides not matched to a gene: 6. Here the CDR3 reads CASTSRTSSYNEQFF. The part of the CDR3 DNA that was read is TGTGCCAGCACCTCTAGGACTAGCTCCTACAATGAG.

Ten or more counts support this clone. The read comes to an end 3 residues before the CDR3 does, leaving the germline J gene to fill in the end. The chain combines TRBV13 with TRBJ2-7, with 16 bases aligning to TRBD2. V shed 5 bases and J 2 bases; nucleotides not matched to a gene: 9. This CDR3 contains 18 residues. Germline CDR1 reads PRHDT; CDR2 reads FYEKMQ (reference sequence). The sequenced CDR3 bases are TGTGCCAGCAGCCAAACGGGACTAGCGGGAGGGGGCACCTACGAG. Encoded protein: CASSQTGLAGGGTYE. The CDR3, in full, reads CASSQTGLAGGGTYEQYF.

This clone was seen many times. The read falls 3 residues short of the CDR3 end, and the missing part is taken from the germline J gene. The gene calls are TRBV5-4 and TRBJ2-7, with D possibly being TRBD1 (6 bases). The V gene's germline CDR1 is SGHNT and CDR2 YYREEE (reference sequence). CDR3 length: 14 residues. The V end lost 0 bases, the J end lost 5 bases, and 12 bases lay between the germline ends. The part of the CDR3 DNA that was read is TGTGCCAGCAGCTTGGTACAGGGTATGGACGAG. Translation: CASSLVQGMDE. The whole CDR3 is CASSLVQGMDEQYF.

A remark on this clone: The read terminates 3 residues ahead of where the CDR3 ends, so the germline J gene completes it. This chain joins TRBV18 and TRBJ1-1; tentatively, D is TRBD1 (6 bases). V was pared by 2 bases and J by 7 bases, with 11 bases between. Germline CDR1 KGHSH, CDR2 LQKENI. CDR3 size: 13 residues. The DNA read from the CDR3 is TGTGCCAGCTCACCAAAAGGGGGAAGTGAA. Translating gives CASSPKGGSE. The CDR3 as a whole reads CASSPKGGSEAFF.

This clone was counted many times. The CDR3 end falls 3 residues outside the read, so it is completed with the germline J gene. This rearrangement joins TRBV5-1 to TRBJ1-1; D is possibly TRBD1 (6 bases). Germline assignment: CDR1 SGHRS and CDR2 YFSETQ. The CDR3 has 14 residues. The covered CDR3 bases are TGCGCTAGTGAGAATCCGGGACAGAACACTGAA. Protein sequence: CASENPGQNTE. The whole CDR3 is CASENPGQNTEAFF.

This clone was observed at least ten times. At one boundary the junction diverges from the germline segment, which might be a read error. The sequenced part of the CDR3 DNA is TGCGCCAGCAGCCAGGACCCTACAGGGGAGGGAGTCACTGAA. It is translated as CASSQDPTGEGVTE. The full CDR3 is CASSQDPTGEGVTEAFF. The V and J genes are TRBV4-2 and TRBJ1-1, with 7 bases matching TRBD1. The CDR3 goes on 3 residues after the read ends, and that part is filled in from the germline J gene. The CDR3 is 17 residues long. Germline V lookup: CDR1 LGHNA, CDR2 YNFKEQ.

This clone has at least ten counts. The read terminates 3 residues before the CDR3 end, so the remaining end is supplied by the germline J gene. The chain joins TRBV2 to TRBJ2-7, with 8 bases aligning to TRBD2. This CDR3 is 15 amino acids long. The trim removed 5 bases at V and 3 bases at J, leaving 9 bases unmatched. CDR1 and CDR2 from the germline V gene are SNHLY and FYNNEI. Incomplete CDR3 DNA: TGTGCCAGCAGTTTGGACCGGGGGGGGCGCTACGAG. Encoded protein: CASSLDRGGRYE. The CDR3 reads in full as CASSLDRGGRYEQYF.

This clone was counted many times. The CDR3 is cut off 3 residues early in the read; its end comes from the germline J gene. This sequence joins TRBV13 and TRBJ2-3, with 9 bases matching TRBD2. J was trimmed by 1 base and V by 2 bases; bases with no gene match: 4. This CDR3 comprises 16 residues. Germline V gives CDR1 PRHDT, CDR2 FYEKMQ (reference sequence). CDR3 protein: CASSLHSGSGTDTQYF. The DNA read from the CDR3 is TGTGCCAGCAGCTTACATAGCGGGAGCGGCACAGATACG.

Ten or more counts support this clone. The read terminates 3 residues before the CDR3 end, so the remaining end is supplied by the germline J gene. This chain connects TRBV7-9 to TRBJ1-5; 7 nucleotides agree with TRBD1. The V gene end was trimmed by 5 bases and the J gene end by 3 bases; junction bases not matched to a gene: 7. The CDR3 is 15 amino acids. Germline V gene sequence: CDR1 SEHNR, CDR2 FQNEAQ (reference sequence). The chain's CDR3 is CASSTGQAFNQPQHF. Incomplete CDR3 DNA: TGTGCCAGCAGCACTGGACAGGCGTTCAATCAGCCC.

This clone was seen repeatedly, ten times or more. The read gets to within 3 residues of the CDR3 end, and the germline J gene fills in the rest. The rearrangement uses TRBV19 and TRBJ2-1; D gene unclear. Deletions cut 2 bases from V and 0 bases from J, with 11 bases between. CDR1 is LNHDA, CDR2 SQIVND, per germline (reference sequence). This CDR3 comprises 16 residues. CDR3 in amino acids: CASSIIPAGSYNEQFF. CDR3 DNA, as far as it was read: TGTGCCAGTAGTATAATACCCGCCGGCTCCTACAATGAG.

This clone was recorded many times. The read terminates 3 residues before the CDR3 end, so the remaining end is supplied by the germline J gene. Other DNA sequences in the same sample also yield this CDR3. The rearrangement joins TRBV5-1 to TRBJ2-3; 11 nucleotides match TRBD2. Germline trimming cut 3 bases from V and 3 bases from J; bases unmatched to any gene: 9. Germline values: CDR1 SGHRS, CDR2 YFSETQ. The CDR3 runs to 17 residues. The covered CDR3 bases are TGCGCCAGCAGCTCCCTGTTAGCGGGAGGGCCGACAGATACG. Protein product: CASSSLLAGGPTDT. The whole CDR3 sequence reads CASSSLLAGGPTDTQYF.

This clone was recorded at least ten times. From the germline J gene comes the end of the CDR3, since the read stops 3 residues before it. The rearrangement joins TRBV10-1 to TRBJ1-1; 9 bases align to TRBD1. V lost 3 bases to trimming and J lost 0 bases; unmatched junction nucleotides: 5. This CDR3 spans 16 amino acids. From germline, CDR1 is WNHNN and CDR2 SYGVQD (reference sequence). CDR3 bases read: TGCGCCAGCAGTGATCCCCGACAGGGGGTGAACACTGAA. This gives the protein CASSDPRQGVNTE. The whole CDR3 sequence is CASSDPRQGVNTEAFF.

This clone was seen at least ten times. The CDR3 end lies 3 residues beyond the end of the read and is filled in from the germline J gene. The V gene is TRBV5-6, the J gene TRBJ2-7; TRBD1 agrees at 9 bases. V lost 3 bases and J lost 5; bases outside the gene matches: 6. This CDR3 has 14 amino acids. Looked up from germline, CDR1 is SGHDT and CDR2 is YYEEEE. CDR3 region: CASSSRDRVNEQYF. CDR3 DNA, as far as it was read: TGTGCCAGCAGCTCCCGGGACAGGGTAAACGAG.

The table lists this clone with many counts. The CDR3 extends 3 residues past the end of the read, so its final part is completed from the germline J gene. This rearrangement joins TRBV5-4 to TRBJ2-3; 7 nucleotides agree with TRBD2. Trimming removed 3 bases from V and 0 bases from J; junction bases left unmatched: 4. CDR1 and CDR2 (germline): SGHNT, YYREEE (reference sequence). There are 15 residues in the CDR3. This chain's CDR3 is CASSSPSGSTDTQYF. Partial CDR3 DNA: TGTGCCAGCAGCTCGCCTAGCGGAAGCACAGATACG.

This clone was observed a few times. The read ends 3 residues shy of where the CDR3 ends; the end is completed using the germline J gene. The rearrangement joins TRBV7-3 to TRBJ2-3; 14 nucleotides line up with TRBD2. The V gene end was trimmed by 1 base and the J gene end by 3 bases; junction bases not matched to a gene: 12. CDR3 length equals 20 residues. CDR1 and CDR2 from the germline V gene are SGHTA and FQGTGA. CDR3 loop: CASSLRRLAGGPAWTDTQYF. The CDR3 bases that were read are TGTGCCAGCAGCTTAAGGCGACTAGCGGGAGGGCCGGCTTGGACAGATACG.

This clone has ten or more counts. From the germline J gene comes the end of the CDR3, since the read stops 3 residues before it. The chain links TRBV5-8 to TRBJ1-2; 8 bases align to TRBD1. The CDR3 is made up of 15 amino acids. Germline values: CDR1 SGHTS, CDR2 YDEGEE. With V trimmed by 0 bases and J by 6 bases, 7 bases remained unmatched. The CDR3: CASSLAVRGQDGYTF. The CDR3 bases that were read are TGTGCCAGCAGCTTGGCAGTCAGGGGGCAGGATGGC. Supplemented by reference TRBV5-8 and TRBJ1-2, the full variable domain reads EAGVTQSPTHLIKTRGQQATLRCSPISGHTSVYWYQQALGLGLQFLLWYDEGEERNRGNFPPRFSGRQFPNYSSELNVNALELEDSALYLCASSLAVRGQDGYTFGSGTRLTVV.

This clone was detected many times. The read ends 3 residues early relative to the CDR3; the germline J gene fills the gap. V usage is TRBV20-1 and J usage is TRBJ2-3, with TRBD2 matching 9 bases. CDR1 DFQATT and CDR2 SNEGSKA come from the germline V gene (reference sequence). This CDR3 spans 16 amino acids. V lost 6 bases, J lost 5 bases, and 15 bases stayed unmatched. The CDR3 sequence: CSAAPTGLAPRDTQYF. The part of the CDR3 DNA that was read is TGCAGTGCGGCACCAACGGGACTAGCCCCCCGAGATACG.

This clone was seen ten or more times. The CDR3 here is CASSTRGDNEQFF. The sequenced part of the CDR3 DNA is TGTGCCAGCAGTACCCGGGGGGACAATGAG. The rearrangement links TRBV7-3 to TRBJ2-1; TRBD2 matches at 7 bases. The DNA ends 3 residues before the CDR3 does, and the rest of the CDR3 is filled in from the germline J gene. This CDR3 contains 13 residues. Germline trimming cut 6 bases from V and 5 bases from J; bases unmatched to any gene: 4. Germline assignment: CDR1 SGHTA and CDR2 FQGTGA.

The table lists this clone with many counts. The read ends 3 residues early relative to the CDR3; the germline J gene fills the gap. V is TRBV29-1 and J is TRBJ1-2; D perhaps matches TRBD1 (5 bases). Between the trimmed V and J ends, which lost 4 bases and 0 bases, there was a span of 12 bases. The germline V gene encodes CDR1 SQVTM and CDR2 ANQGSEA. This CDR3 region has 14 residues. This chain's CDR3 is CSVGGVGANYGYTF. Partial CDR3 DNA: TGCAGCGTTGGGGGGGTTGGGGCTAACTATGGC.

This clone was detected many times. The read finishes 3 residues shy of the CDR3 end, and the germline J gene is used to complete it. V usage is TRBV12-3 or TRBV12-4 and J usage is TRBJ2-4, with TRBD1 identical over 7 bases. The CDR3 totals 13 residues. The ends lost 3 bases at V and 7 bases at J; junction bases unmatched: 3. The part of the CDR3 DNA that was read is TGTGCCAGCAGTTTGACAGGGTTGAACATT. It codes for CASSLTGLNI. The complete CDR3 sequence is CASSLTGLNIQYF.

This clone has a count of ten or more. The read stops 3 residues short of the end of the CDR3; the missing end is completed from the germline J gene. The chain recombines TRBV11-2 with TRBJ2-7; 8 nucleotides line up with TRBD2. V shed 5 bases and J 1 base; nucleotides not matched to a gene: 4. CDR3 size: 14 residues. Germline loops: CDR1 SGHAT, CDR2 FQNNGV. CDR3 region: CASSQTSESYEQYF. The CDR3 DNA, read in part, is TGTGCCAGCAGCCAGACTAGCGAATCCTACGAG.

This clone occurred a few times. The read gets to within 3 residues of the CDR3 end, and the germline J gene fills in the rest. The chain combines TRBV7-8 with TRBJ1-2; D is perhaps TRBD1 (5 bases). CDR3 length equals 14 residues. Trimming pared 5 bases from V and 3 bases from J, leaving 13 bases between. Germline values: CDR1 SGHVS, CDR2 FQNEAQ. The covered CDR3 bases are TGTGCCAGCAGCCCCAGGGAAGAGGACTATGGC. Protein: CASSPREEDYG. The full CDR3 reads CASSPREEDYGYTF. Filled out from reference TRBV7-8 and TRBJ1-2, the complete variable domain reads GAGVSQSPRYKVAKRGQDVALRCDPISGHVSLFWYQQALGQGPEFLTYFQNEAQLDKSGLPSDRFFAERPEGSVSTLKIQRTQQEDSAVYLCASSPREEDYGYTFGSGTRLTVV.

Many counts were recorded for this clone. The sequence runs out 3 residues before the end of the CDR3; the remainder is reconstructed from the germline J gene. The chain combines TRBV10-3 with TRBJ1-5, with TRBD1 as a possible D gene (5 bases). The germline V gene has CDR1 ENHRY and CDR2 SYGVKD. Trimming shortened V by 8 bases and J by 0 bases, and 8 bases separated the two germline ends. This CDR3 spans 13 amino acids. CDR3 DNA (partial): TGTGCCATCCGGGGGGATAGCAATCAGCCC. Its translation: CAIRGDSNQP. The complete CDR3 protein is CAIRGDSNQPQHF.

This clone was observed at least ten times. Read data end 3 residues before the CDR3 end; the end is taken from the germline J gene. The chain carries TRBV12-3 or TRBV12-4 and TRBJ2-2; 8 nucleotides agree with TRBD1. Losses at the gene ends were 8 bases for V and 1 base for J; bases not matched to a gene: 3. The CDR3 is 14 residues long. Partial CDR3 DNA: TGTGCCAGCCTTGACAGGGGGAACACCGGGGAG. It translates to CASLDRGNTGE. The full CDR3 reads CASLDRGNTGELFF.

This clone has ten or more counts. The covered CDR3 bases are TGTGCCAGCAGTCGTATACCGGGACTGGTGTCCTACAATGAG. Amino acid sequence: CASSRIPGLVSYNE. The full-length CDR3 reads as CASSRIPGLVSYNEQFF. The chain carries TRBV6-2 or TRBV6-3 and TRBJ2-1; D perhaps matches TRBD2 (6 bases). The CDR3 end falls 3 residues outside the read, so it is completed with the germline J gene. The V end lost 5 bases, the J end lost 1 base, and 18 bases lay between the germline ends. Per germline, CDR1 MNHEY and CDR2 SVGEGT. The CDR3 is made up of 17 amino acids.

As to this clone: The DNA ends 3 residues before the CDR3 does, and the rest of the CDR3 is filled in from the germline J gene. The chain couples TRBV19 to TRBJ2-7, with D possibly TRBD1 on 5 matching bases. The CDR3 spans 14 residues. V was pared by 1 base and J by 2 bases, with 9 bases between. Germline V CDR1 and CDR2: LNHDA, SQIVND (reference sequence). CDR3 DNA, as far as it was read: TGTGCCAGTAGTATAGTTCCAGGGCCCTACGAG. This sequence encodes CASSIVPGPYE. The whole CDR3 is CASSIVPGPYEQYF.